This TCR beta chain emerged from a study of CD8 T cells in Susac syndrome. Overall study findings and caveats: An acknowledgment was made by the study that its TCR sequencing and HLA analysis involved relatively few individuals.

Random hexamers were used to reverse transcribe the RNA input (about 0.45 to 1 ug). The authors amplified TCR beta CDR3 across 54 Vbeta and 13 Jbeta using immunoSEQ multiplex PCR. TCRdb re-called the immunoSEQ multiplex PCR reads through MiXCR, storing one row per CDR3 protein. The sample includes approximately 46,000 distinct CDR3 sequences, 85% to 95% of them seen just once. The junction had 10 bases not matched to a gene; V was cut back by 4 bases and J by 5 bases. The CDR3 is 16 residues long. From germline, CDR1 is MNHNS and CDR2 SASEGT. TCR beta sequencing was performed on blood CD8+ and CD4+ T cells. Negative isolation yielded the CD8+ and CD4+ T cells, while FACS enriched the TEMRA cells. As to this clonotype: Its matching antigen is unknown.

The receptor comes from a human donor in good health. The specimen was CD8+ T cells from PBMCs. The rearrangement links TRBV6-1 to TRBJ1-2; 10 bases line up with TRBD1. The CDR3 sequence is CASSALGTGEEYGYTF. The CDR3 bases are TGTGCCAGCAGTGCCCTCGGGACAGGGGAGGAATATGGCTACACCTTC.